This record looks at one T cell receptor (beta chain) sequence and its context. Spiked synthetic TCR analogs estimated absolute template abundance per PCR. TCRdb's table, derived via immunoSEQ multiplex PCR, lists solely in-frame clones and lacks some. The table lists about 30,000 clones, 80% to 85% of them singletons. This record comes from a study of PD-L1 blockade in urothelial cancer. The wider study: Male sex and bladder-origin urothelial cancer were recorded for about 90% of the roughly 30 patients.

The CDR3 length is 15 residues. V lost 1 base and J lost 5; bases outside the gene matches: 7. Per germline, CDR1 SGHTA and CDR2 FQGNSA. The V call is TRBV7-2, the J call TRBJ1-1; TRBD1 agrees at 7 bases. Sample: PBMCs, taken around atezolizumab (anti-PD-L1) treatment. The sequence was collected from a middle-aged man with urothelial cancer. CDR3 nucleotides: TGTGCCAGCAGCTTAGTTGGGACAGCTACTACTGAAGCTTTCTTT. This sequence encodes CASSLVGTATTEAFF.